These T cell receptor beta chains were read from a single sample in a study of cytotoxic CD8 clonotypes in ibrutinib-treated CLL. TCRdb's copy holds only in-frame clones and misses some; the assay was immunoSEQ multiplex PCR. The sample gives 160,000 or so clones, approximately 84% of which show up once; about 4.5% is in the top ten. The sample in question was PBMCs, obtained after 24 months of ibrutinib treatment. These receptors originate from a human donor with chronic lymphocytic leukemia. The CDR3 runs from the conserved cysteine through the conserved F or W. The D gene is left open where the match is weak. The size field is filled for only some rows; it gives once, few, many or a size class.

clone size	D gene	V gene	J gene	CDR3 DNA	CDR3 protein
.	TRBD2	TRBV6-5	TRBJ2-1	TGTGCCAGCAGTCCGGGGGGGTTTTACAATGAGCAGTTCTTC	CASSPGGFYNEQFF
.	.	TRBV27	TRBJ1-2	TGTGCCAGCAGTTTACACTCTTCCTATGGCTACACCTTC	CASSLHSSYGYTF
.	.	TRBV28	TRBJ1-3	TGTGCCAGCAGACGAGGGGTCGACTCTGGAAACACCATATATTTT	CASRRGVDSGNTIYF
.	.	TRBV19	TRBJ2-2	TGTGCCAGTAGTATAAGGGCGAAATCGGCTTATGGAGAGCTGTTTTTT	CASSIRAKSAYGELFF
.	.	TRBV30	TRBJ1-2	TGTGCCTGGAGTGAACGTTATGGCTACACCTTC	CAWSERYGYTF
.	.	TRBV6-4	TRBJ1-3	TGTGCCAGCAGTTCGAGCCCTGGAAACACCATATATTTT	CASSSSPGNTIYF
.	TRBD2	TRBV14	TRBJ2-1	TGTGCCAGCAGCCAAGATCTAGCGGGACCCTTAAGGTCCTACAATGAGCAGTTCTTC	CASSQDLAGPLRSYNEQFF
.	.	TRBV11-1	TRBJ2-7	TGTGCCAGCAGCTTAGTTTCCGACAGTCTTACCTCCTACGAGCAGTACTTC	CASSLVSDSLTSYEQYF
.	.	TRBV10-3	TRBJ1-2	TGTGCCATCAGTGAGCAGAACTCTAACTATGGCTACACCTTC	CAISEQNSNYGYTF
.	TRBD1	TRBV6-5	TRBJ1-2	TGTGCCAGCAGTTCCGTCGGGTTCGGACAGGGCCATGGCTACACCTTC	CASSSVGFGQGHGYTF
.	TRBD1	TRBV6-5	TRBJ1-2	TGTGCCAGCAGAACCGGGACAGGGGTCGCCTACACCTTC	CASRTGTGVAYTF
.	TRBD1	TRBV6-4	TRBJ1-2	TGTGCCAGCAGCCGTGACAGGGGGGAGGGCTACACCTTC	CASSRDRGEGYTF
.	.	TRBV2	TRBJ2-7	TGTGCCAGCAGTGAGAAGGGGCCCCCCTCCTACGAGCAGTACTTC	CASSEKGPPSYEQYF
.	TRBD1	TRBV2	TRBJ1-3	TGTGCCAGCAGACAGGGGGCGGCGTACACCATATATTTT	CASRQGAAYTIYF
once	.	TRBV7-7	TRBJ2-5	TGTGCTAGCAGCCCAACAGGGTTGGGCCAAGAGACCCAGTACTTC	CASSPTGLGQETQYF
.	TRBD1	TRBV6-5	TRBJ1-2	TGTGCCAGCAGTTCGGGACAGTACTACTATGGCTACACCTTC	CASSSGQYYYGYTF
.	.	TRBV6-5	TRBJ1-6	TGTGCCAGCCGTGTTCAGGGAACCTATAATTCACCCCTCCACTTT	CASRVQGTYNSPLHF
.	.	TRBV7-9	TRBJ2-3	TGTGCCAGCAGCTCCGACCCTGGAGCAGATACGCAGTATTTT	CASSSDPGADTQYF
.	.	TRBV5-6	TRBJ2-3	TGTGCCAGCAGCTTTGGAAGGGGTAGATGGGATACGCAGTATTTT	CASSFGRGRWDTQYF
.	TRBD1	TRBV29-1	TRBJ1-5	TGCAGCGTTGGAGTGACAGGGGGCAACAATCAGCCCCAGCATTTT	CSVGVTGGNNQPQHF
.	TRBD1	TRBV28	TRBJ1-5	TGTGCCAGCAGTGACAGGGGGTCGATGCAGCCCCAGCATTTT	CASSDRGSMQPQHF
few	TRBD1	TRBV11-3	TRBJ2-7	TGTGCCAGCAGCCCGGGACAGGGAACCGAGCAGTACTTC	CASSPGQGTEQYF
.	TRBD1	TRBV27	TRBJ2-1	TGTGCCAGCAGTTTTGACAGGGGACAATACAATGAGCAGTTCTTC	CASSFDRGQYNEQFF
.	.	TRBV5-8	TRBJ2-5	TGTGCCAGCAGCTACAGGGTCCAAGAGACCCAGTACTTC	CASSYRVQETQYF
once	.	TRBV30	TRBJ1-4	TGTGCCTGGAGACTAAAGGGATTGAGTGAAAAACTGTTTTTT	CAWRLKGLSEKLFF
.	TRBD1	TRBV5-1	TRBJ2-1	TGCGCCAGCAGCTTAACAGGGGTGAATGAGCAGTTCTTC	CASSLTGVNEQFF
.	.	TRBV30	TRBJ2-1	TGTGCCTGGACCCCCAACGGGATCAATGAGCAGTTCTTC	CAWTPNGINEQFF
once	.	TRBV5-1	TRBJ2-3	TGCGCCAGCAGCTTTGCCTCTAGCACAGATACGCAGTATTTT	CASSFASSTDTQYF
.	.	TRBV11-3	TRBJ1-1	TGTGCCAGCAGCCAGAGCGGCGTGAACACTGAAGCTTTCTTT	CASSQSGVNTEAFF
.	.	TRBV5-4	TRBJ2-7	TGTGCCAGCAGCTTGGTGGGACCGGACGAGCAGTACTTC	CASSLVGPDEQYF
.	TRBD1	TRBV15	TRBJ1-5	TGTGCCACCAGCAGAGCTTACCCGGACAGGGGGAATCAGCCCCAGCATTTT	CATSRAYPDRGNQPQHF
.	TRBD2	TRBV5-4	TRBJ2-7	TGTGCCAGCAGCGTCCGGAGCGGGAACCACGAGCAGTACTTC	CASSVRSGNHEQYF
.	TRBD2	TRBV11-2	TRBJ2-5	TGTGCCAGCAGCGCTTTTATGGTTCTAGCGGGAGGCCCACAAGAGACCCAGTACTTC	CASSAFMVLAGGPQETQYF
.	.	TRBV10-3	TRBJ2-7	TGTGCCATCAGTGAGGGGGGTGGGATCCACGAGCAGTACTTC	CAISEGGGIHEQYF
.	TRBD1	TRBV7-2	TRBJ2-7	TGTGCCAGCAGCCCCGGGACAGGCCCTAGGCAGTACTTC	CASSPGTGPRQYF
.	TRBD1	TRBV2	TRBJ2-2	TGTGCCAGCAGTGAATCAACAGGGGCTTTGACCGGGGAGCTGTTTTTT	CASSESTGALTGELFF
.	.	TRBV11-2	TRBJ1-2	TGTGCCAGCAGCCCGGGGATCGGCTACACCTTC	CASSPGIGYTF
.	TRBD1	TRBV7-2	TRBJ1-1	TGTGCCAGCAGCTCCCGGACAGGAATGGGGACTGAAGCTTTCTTT	CASSSRTGMGTEAFF
.	TRBD1	TRBV5-1	TRBJ1-1	TGCGCCAGCAGCTTACCGGGACAGGGTTTGAGGGAAGCTTTCTTT	CASSLPGQGLREAFF
.	TRBD1	TRBV19	TRBJ1-2	TGTGCCACCACCTCCCCGGGGTCAGGGGGCTATGGCTACACCTTC	CATTSPGSGGYGYTF
.	TRBD2	TRBV4-3	TRBJ2-5	TGCGCCAGCAGCCCACGGGGAGGGTGGGGAGAGACCCAGTACTTC	CASSPRGGWGETQYF
.	TRBD2	TRBV7-2	TRBJ2-7	TGTGCCAGCAGCCGCCGTACTAGCGGTAGTGATAGGACCTACGAGCAGTACTTC	CASSRRTSGSDRTYEQYF
few	.	TRBV7-9	TRBJ1-1	TGTGCCAGCAGCTTAGTCCGAGACACTGAAGCTTTCTTT	CASSLVRDTEAFF
.	TRBD2	TRBV10-3	TRBJ2-1	TGTGCCATCGGGCGGGCTCTAGCGGGAGTAGGCGCCTACAATGAGCAGTTCTTC	CAIGRALAGVGAYNEQFF
.	.	TRBV6-5	TRBJ1-2	TGTGCCAGCAGCGGCTCACTAACAGGGAACTATGGCTACACCTTC	CASSGSLTGNYGYTF
.	.	TRBV18	TRBJ1-5	TGTGCCAGCTCACCACGTGGGAGGATAAGGGGGGGCAACGATCAGCCCCAGCATTTT	CASSPRGRIRGGNDQPQHF
.	.	TRBV6-4	TRBJ1-5	TGTGCCAGCAGTGAACAGGGCAATCAGCCCCAGCATTTT	CASSEQGNQPQHF
.	.	TRBV4-2	TRBJ1-4	TGTGCCAGCAGCCCGGCGGGTGCTAATGAAAAACTGTTTTTT	CASSPAGANEKLFF
.	TRBD1	TRBV7-2	TRBJ1-2	TGTGCCAGCAGCGGACGGACAGGCAACTATGGCTACACCTTC	CASSGRTGNYGYTF
.	.	TRBV27	TRBJ2-5	TGTGCCAGCGGACTTATCGAGACCCAGTACTTC	CASGLIETQYF
.	.	TRBV30	TRBJ1-1	TGTGCCTGGAGTCCCCCCAGAGCTTTCTTT	CAWSPPRAFF
.	.	TRBV5-1	TRBJ1-3	TGCGCCACCCAACTAGGAAACACCATATATTTT	CATQLGNTIYF
.	.	TRBV2	TRBJ1-5	TGTGCCAGCAGTGGGATAGCTCAGCCCCAGCATTTT	CASSGIAQPQHF
.	.	TRBV20-1	TRBJ1-2	TGCAGTGCGGGCGGCTACACCTTC	CSAGGYTF
.	TRBD2	TRBV18	TRBJ2-5	TGTGCCAGCTCACCGGGCGGGAGCTCCCAAGAGACCCAGTACTTC	CASSPGGSSQETQYF